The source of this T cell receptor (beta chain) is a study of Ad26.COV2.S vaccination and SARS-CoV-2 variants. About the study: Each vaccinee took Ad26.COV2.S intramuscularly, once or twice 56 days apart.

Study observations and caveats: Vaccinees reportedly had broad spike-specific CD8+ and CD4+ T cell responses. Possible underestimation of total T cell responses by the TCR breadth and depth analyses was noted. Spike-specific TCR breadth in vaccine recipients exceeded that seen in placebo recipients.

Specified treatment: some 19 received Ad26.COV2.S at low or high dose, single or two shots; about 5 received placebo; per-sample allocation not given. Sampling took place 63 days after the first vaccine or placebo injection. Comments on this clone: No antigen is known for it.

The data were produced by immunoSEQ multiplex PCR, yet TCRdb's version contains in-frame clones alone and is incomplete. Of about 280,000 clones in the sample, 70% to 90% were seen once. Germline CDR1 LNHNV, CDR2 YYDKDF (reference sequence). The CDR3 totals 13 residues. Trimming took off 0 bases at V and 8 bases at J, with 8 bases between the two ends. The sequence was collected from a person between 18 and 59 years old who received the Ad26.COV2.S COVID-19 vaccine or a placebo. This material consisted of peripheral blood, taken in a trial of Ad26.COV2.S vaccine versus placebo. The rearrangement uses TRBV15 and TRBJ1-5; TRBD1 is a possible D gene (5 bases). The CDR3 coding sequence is TGTGCCACCAGCAGAGAAGGAGGGGAGCCCCAGCATTTT. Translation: CATSREGGEPQHF. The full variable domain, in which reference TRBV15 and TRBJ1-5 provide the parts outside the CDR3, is DAMVIQNPRYQVTQFGKPVTLSCSQTLNHNVMYWYQQKSSQAPKLLFHYYDKDFNNEADTPDNFQSRRPNTSFCFLDIRSPGLGDTAMYLCATSREGGEPQHFGDGTRLSIL.